The rows below give T cell receptor beta chains drawn from one sample of a study of T-cell reconstitution after alpha-beta-depleted transplantation in children. TCRdb re-called the PCR reads through MiXCR, storing one row per CDR3 protein. The profile shows hundreds of thousands of distinct CDR3 sequences, approximately 30% of them singletons. The input for sequencing was PBMCs from the stem cell graft donor, taken from the stem cell graft. Receptors were obtained from a human donor who donated a stem cell graft to a child with aplastic anemia. CDR3s include the opening cysteine and the closing phenylalanine or tryptophan. The order of the fields is CDR3 protein, CDR3 DNA, V gene, clone size, D gene, CDR3 length, J gene. D genes are given only for firm matches. Some rows have no size entry. The others give once, few or many, or a class for an expanded clone.

CASTRRDTQYF,TGTGCCAGCACCCGAAGGGATACGCAGTATTTT,TRBV6-2/TRBV6-3,-,-,11,TRBJ2-3
CASSNTGTSGSSEQYF,TGTGCCAGCAGTAACACCGGGACTAGCGGGAGTTCCGAGCAGTACTTC,TRBV2,-,TRBD2,16,TRBJ2-7
CASSLTGRGLDEQYF,TGTGCCAGCAGCTTAACGGGGAGGGGTCTGGACGAGCAGTACTTC,TRBV7-3,-,TRBD2,15,TRBJ2-7
CSARPIADNTGELFF,TGCAGTGCTAGGCCAATAGCGGACAACACCGGGGAGCTGTTTTTT,TRBV20-1,few,-,15,TRBJ2-2
CASSRASGRALLRELFF,TGTGCCAGCAGTCGGGCTAGCGGGAGGGCCCTCCTCAGGGAGCTGTTTTTT,TRBV12-3/TRBV12-4,-,TRBD2,17,TRBJ2-2
CSARRQDITYEQYF,TGCAGTGCCCGAAGACAGGACATAACCTACGAGCAGTACTTC,TRBV20-1,-,-,14,TRBJ2-7
CASRGDSGYEQYF,TGTGCCAGCAGGGGGGACAGCGGCTACGAGCAGTACTTC,TRBV28,once,TRBD1,13,TRBJ2-7
CSAKRQDEQFF,TGCAGTGCTAAAAGACAAGATGAGCAGTTCTTC,TRBV20-1,few,-,11,TRBJ2-1
CASREQGANTGELFF,TGTGCCAGCAGAGAGCAGGGGGCAAACACCGGGGAGCTGTTTTTT,TRBV6-4,-,TRBD1,15,TRBJ2-2
CASISLAGEIHEQFF,TGTGCCAGTATTTCCCTAGCGGGAGAGATACATGAGCAGTTCTTC,TRBV19,-,TRBD2,15,TRBJ2-1
CASSRGHGNSPLHF,TGTGCCAGCAGTCGAGGTCACGGTAATTCACCCCTCCACTTT,TRBV27,-,-,14,TRBJ1-6
CASSLMSGQSSYNEQFF,TGTGCCAGCAGCTTAATGTCGGGACAGAGCTCCTACAATGAGCAGTTCTTC,TRBV7-2,few,TRBD1,17,TRBJ2-1
CASSFRLSETQYF,TGTGCCAGCAGTTTTAGACTCTCAGAGACCCAGTACTTC,TRBV12-3/TRBV12-4,-,-,13,TRBJ2-5
CASAGTSGGTDTQYF,TGTGCCAGCGCCGGGACTAGCGGAGGGACAGATACGCAGTATTTT,TRBV5-6,-,TRBD2,15,TRBJ2-3
CASSFSGASSYEQYF,TGCGCCAGCAGCTTCTCAGGGGCGAGCTCCTACGAGCAGTACTTC,TRBV5-1,few,-,15,TRBJ2-7
CSASSGLGGTGELFF,TGCAGTGCGTCCTCGGGACTCGGGGGGACCGGGGAGCTGTTTTTT,TRBV20-1,few,TRBD2,15,TRBJ2-2
CASSAYGTRKETQYF,TGTGCCAGCAGCGCGTACGGGACACGAAAAGAGACCCAGTACTTC,TRBV5-4,few,-,15,TRBJ2-5
CSASRGGNYGYTF,TGCAGTGCTAGTCGAGGGGGCAACTATGGCTACACCTTC,TRBV20-1,-,TRBD1,13,TRBJ1-2
CASSLSGRTEAFF,TGTGCCAGCAGCTTATCGGGGAGGACTGAAGCTTTCTTT,TRBV7-2,few,-,13,TRBJ1-1
CSARPGGANNSPLHF,TGCAGTGCTAGACCAGGGGGGGCGAATAATTCACCCCTCCACTTT,TRBV20-1,-,TRBD1,15,TRBJ1-6
CASSWSGGPGELFF,TGTGCCAGCAGTTGGTCCGGGGGCCCCGGGGAGCTGTTTTTT,TRBV12-3/TRBV12-4,-,-,14,TRBJ2-2
CASSFDGGNTEAFF,TGCGCCAGCAGCTTTGATGGGGGTAACACTGAAGCTTTCTTT,TRBV5-1,few,-,14,TRBJ1-1
CASSLRLRETQYF,TGTGCCAGCTCACTCCGGCTGAGGGAGACCCAGTACTTC,TRBV18,-,-,13,TRBJ2-5
CASGGTSGIYNEQFF,TGCGCCAGCGGGGGGACTAGCGGCATCTACAATGAGCAGTTCTTC,TRBV10-2,few,TRBD2,15,TRBJ2-1
CASNPSQGVAGNTIYF,TGTGCCAGCAATCCATCGCAGGGGGTCGCTGGAAACACCATATATTTT,TRBV6-1,-,TRBD1,16,TRBJ1-3
CASSSGTERWQPQHF,TGTGCCAGCAGTTCGGGGACAGAGCGGTGGCAGCCCCAGCATTTT,TRBV27,-,TRBD1,15,TRBJ1-5
CASSFRVLRGGYTF,TGCGCCAGCAGCTTCCGGGTCCTCCGAGGTGGCTACACCTTC,TRBV5-1,-,-,14,TRBJ1-2
CSSSPGKAGGPGYEQFF,TGTTCCAGCTCACCAGGGAAAGCGGGAGGGCCCGGGTATGAGCAGTTCTTC,TRBV18,-,TRBD2,17,TRBJ2-1
CASSTGLASTDTQYF,TGTGCCAGCAGTACAGGACTAGCGAGCACAGATACGCAGTATTTT,TRBV6-2/TRBV6-3,few,TRBD2,15,TRBJ2-3
CASSQIPGPRRGEQFF,TGTGCCAGCAGCCAAATACCGGGACCTCGAAGGGGTGAGCAGTTCTTC,TRBV3-1,-,-,16,TRBJ2-1
CASGNAYGYTF,TGTGCCAGCGGGAACGCCTATGGCTACACCTTC,TRBV12-3/TRBV12-4,many,-,11,TRBJ1-2
CASSDRVGNTEAFF,TGTGCCAGCAGCGACAGGGTTGGGAACACTGAAGCTTTCTTT,TRBV7-9,few,TRBD1,14,TRBJ1-1
CASSIMGQGSMNTEAFF,TGTGCCAGTAGTATAATGGGACAGGGATCGATGAACACTGAAGCTTTCTTT,TRBV19,few,TRBD1,17,TRBJ1-1
CASSQDLGIAGISYEQYF,TGTGCCAGCAGCCAAGATCTCGGGATAGCGGGTATATCCTACGAGCAGTACTTC,TRBV4-2,few,TRBD2,18,TRBJ2-7
CASSGTSGSSEQYF,TGTGCCAGCAGTGGGACTAGCGGGAGTAGTGAGCAGTACTTC,TRBV4-2,few,TRBD2,14,TRBJ2-7
CASSLGGTTNEKLFF,TGCGCCAGCAGCTTGGGAGGGACTACCAATGAAAAACTGTTTTTT,TRBV5-1,-,-,15,TRBJ1-4
CASSPLGDLSYNEQFF,TGTGCCAGCAGTCCCCTGGGGGACCTCTCCTACAATGAGCAGTTCTTC,TRBV6-4,few,-,16,TRBJ2-1
CASSPPSPRQEAFF,TGTGCCAGCAGCCCTCCCTCACCCCGACAGGAAGCTTTCTTT,TRBV12-3/TRBV12-4,-,-,14,TRBJ1-1
CASRDGSSASYEQYF,TGCGCCAGCAGGGATGGCTCTAGCGCCTCCTACGAGCAGTACTTC,TRBV5-1,-,-,15,TRBJ2-7
CASSPLGQDSQETQYF,TGTGCCAGCAGTCCCCTCGGACAGGACTCCCAAGAGACCCAGTACTTC,TRBV6-5,-,TRBD1,16,TRBJ2-5
CAWKVSGWTDEQFF,TGTGCCTGGAAAGTTAGCGGGTGGACCGATGAGCAGTTCTTC,TRBV30,many,TRBD2,14,TRBJ2-1
CSSREGTSRKETQYF,TGCAGTTCTAGAGAAGGGACTAGCCGAAAAGAGACCCAGTACTTC,TRBV20-1,-,TRBD2,15,TRBJ2-5
CASSEMREVGAFF,TGTGCCAGCAGTGAAATGAGGGAAGTGGGAGCTTTCTTT,TRBV6-1,-,-,13,TRBJ1-1
CAVGTSGSRGELFF,TGTGCCGTTGGGACTAGCGGATCACGGGGGGAGCTGTTTTTT,TRBV24-1,-,TRBD2,14,TRBJ2-2
CASSLAGRLFF,TGTGCCAGCAGCCTGGCGGGACGGCTGTTTTTT,TRBV7-8,-,-,11,TRBJ1-4
CASSPPGLAAAWAGELFF,TGTGCCAGCAGCCCCCCGGGACTAGCGGCAGCTTGGGCCGGGGAGCTGTTTTTT,TRBV7-8,-,TRBD2,18,TRBJ2-2